This record concerns one TCR beta chain sequence. What antigen it recognizes has not been identified. No much larger clonotype is one base removed from it; base qualities were not supplied. The cohort was made up of around 720 healthy bone marrow donors. At the time of sampling, all cohort members were nominally healthy, though unrecorded immune exposures were likely present. The donor was CMV seronegative and was included in the group of over 300 seronegative cohort members. Every donor gave a peripheral blood sample, and the peripheral blood mononuclear cells from that sample were used for TCR beta sequencing. The Qiagen DNeasy Blood Extraction Kit was used to extract genomic DNA from the blood cell samples. This record comes from a study of cytomegalovirus exposure and HLA in healthy donors (dated by TCRdb to the late 2010s). For the study in its entirety: An earlier analysis of several hundred of the donors reported roughly 300 Gb of sequence data and 117 million unique TCR beta sequences obtained from about 200 million T cells. An early release that covered some 640 HLA-typed donors contained 250 to 350 gigabases of sequencing data and 80 million or so unique TCR sequences. Among the roughly 430 genotyped donors, approximately 81% belonged to the genetic ancestry cluster associated with self-reported Caucasian donors. The study was designed to test whether signatures of past pathogen exposure could be identified by cataloging public T cell receptors. Using immunosequencing, the study profiled T cell repertoires from 666 subjects and related those repertoires to cytomegalovirus serostatus. A separate validation cohort of roughly 110 different subjects was used in addition to the approximately 610-subject first cohort. The study combined high-throughput TCR immunosequencing, statistical association of individual TCRs with disease status, and machine learning to predict cytomegalovirus infection status. A later analysis re-examined previously published TCR beta repertoires from 610 or so donors and added high-resolution HLA genotyping to investigate patterns of TCR occurrence. Rather than using new phenotypic data, the later analysis identified candidate immune exposures from TCR beta sequences and from how often those sequences occurred across donors. In an earlier analysis of a few hundred of the donors, high-throughput TCR beta sequencing was used to judge whether each TCR beta V gene segment behaved as functional or pseudogenic. Donor age, sex, ethnicity and CMV serostatus were compiled alongside the repertoire data. A later genetic analysis used genome-wide SNP genotypes for about 65% of the roughly 670 donors, treating that subset as a discovery cohort. All discovery cohort repertoires had been generated on a single sequencing platform. HLA typing covered class I and class II loci at four-digit resolution. The number of donors typed differed by locus, with roughly 620-630 for A, B, C, DRB1 and DQB1, 522 for DQA1, over 600 for DPA1, and 472 for DPB1. Several DR-DQ haplotypes were handled as single units for association and clustering because linkage in the cohort was strong. Across some 400 genotyped donors of the cohort, an average of approximately 240,000 unique TCR beta nucleotide sequences per donor were sequenced, and 15% to 20% of those sequences were non-productive.

CDR1 and CDR2 (MNHNS, SASEGT) derive from the germline V gene. Inclusive of the bounding cysteine and phenylalanine, the CDR3 is 16 residues long. The CDR3 DNA has 48 bases and is translated from base 1. A distance of 12 bases separates the germline ends of V and J, which lose 3 bases and 0 bases respectively. General findings and caveats noted by the study authors: According to a later analysis, most CMV-associated TCR beta chains appeared to be HLA-restricted, and the HLA associations seemed to be driven largely by CMV exposure. At a false discovery rate of 0.05, a later analysis linked approximately 18,000 TCR beta sequences to specific HLA alleles. Because some donors lacked HLA typing at each locus, the association tests relied only on the typed subset. This cohort had only TCR beta chains sequenced, and the lack of alpha or paired-chain data limited which features could be detected. A later analysis found that HLA-associated TCR beta chains were more clonally expanded and had lower generation probabilities than equally common non-associated chains. Compared with the approximately 720-donor mean, donors in an Asian-associated ancestry cluster had fewer N-insertions in productive TCRs, according to a later genetic analysis. A later analysis found that TCR association rates varied across HLA loci, with DRB1 alleles showing the most associated TCRs and HLA-C alleles the fewest. According to the authors, the approach could potentially be generalized to other disease states and immunological phenotypes. The 87-base-pair reads could not distinguish some IMGT-functional V segments, including TRBV6-2 and TRBV6-3, so those segments were excluded. Because counts were too low, around 18 rarely observed V segments, including chromosome 9 orphons, were left out of the earlier analysis of some 640 of the donors. Correlated functional status among segregating V segments might reflect linkage disequilibrium, but an unknown experimental factor could not be ruled out. A further reported finding was that TCR beta sequences accurately predicted the HLA-A and HLA-B alleles for most subjects in the first cohort. Roughly uniform sequencing depth across donors was assumed in presence/absence analyses, although this assumption may not hold. Most TCR sequences were seen in very few donors, while some public TCRs were found in many individuals. In an earlier analysis of some 500 of the donors, most TCR beta V segments appeared in productive rearrangements about 87% or about 30% of the time, broadly matching IMGT annotations. CMV serostatus was the only immune exposure information available for the cohort. A later genetic analysis associated a missense DCLRE1C variant with V-gene and J-gene trimming of TCR beta chains, and an independent cohort replicated the association. A later analysis reported that several top co-occurrence clusters appeared linked to parvovirus B19, influenza, CMV and Epstein-Barr virus. A cluster of highly shared sequence variants was judged likely to represent a technical artifact of the sequencing pipeline. The classifier was reported to diagnose cytomegalovirus status with high specificity and sensitivity in both the original cohort and the validation cohort. Assigning TCR associations to individual alleles was difficult when HLA alleles, especially DR and DQ, strongly co-occurred. A few of the identified cytomegalovirus-associated TCR beta chains were confirmed in vitro to be specific for cytomegalovirus antigens. A total of 150 or so TCR beta chains were listed by the study as associated with cytomegalovirus.

Libraries came from the immunoSEQ multiplex PCR assay. For the multiplex PCR, a mixture combining 60 forward primers for TCR Vbeta segments and 13 reverse primers for TCR Jbeta segments was used. Amplification of the CDR3 region of rearranged TCR beta genes was performed with a multiplex PCR assay on genomic DNA. Amplified TCR beta libraries were sequenced as 87-base-pair reads on the Illumina HiSeq System. The study's processing was this. A later analysis counted about 80 million unique TCR beta chains across the 550 to 800 repertoires, and some 11 million of these chains were shared by at least two donors. Raw reads were error-corrected and collapsed into unique sequences with a nearest-neighbor algorithm that merged closely related sequences to remove PCR and sequencing errors. To assign V, D and J gene segments, CDR3 sequences were aligned to IMGT reference sequences. Each retained sequence needed at least a six-nucleotide match to both a V gene segment and a J gene segment. A rearrangement counted as productive if the CDR3 had no stop codons and remained in frame with V and J, and every other rearrangement counted as non-productive. CDR3 was defined by IMGT convention, running from the second conserved V-encoded cysteine to the conserved J-encoded phenylalanine. In an earlier analysis of approximately 500 of the donors, sequences lacking an unambiguous match to a single V gene segment were excluded. In an earlier analysis of about 590 of the donors, a V segment was called functional when productive rearrangements were above 56.7%, and segregating when the standard deviation between donors exceeded 5%. A statistical classification framework was developed to diagnose cytomegalovirus status using the catalog of TCR beta chain sequences. In a later analysis, TCR nucleotide sequences were compared against IMGT/GENE-DB human TR gene sequences so that V and J genes could be assigned. In a later analysis, CDR3 sequences and most-parsimonious VDJ recombination scenarios were assigned using the TCRdist pipeline. A later analysis defined each TCR beta chain by its CDR3 amino acid sequence plus V-gene family, and excluded reads lacking a unique V-gene family. As a way to deal with suspected cross-contamination and a sequencing artifact, a later analysis dropped 640 or so nucleotide sequences that were highly shared and had low generation probability. A later analysis calculated a clonal expansion index for each public chain from normalized within-repertoire ranks of inferred template counts. Generation probabilities in a later analysis came from a VDJ recombination model fitted to out-of-frame rearrangements, and those results were checked against IGoR. In a later analysis, hypergeometric tests were used to score TCR-TCR, TCR-HLA and TCR-CMV co-occurrence, with a repertoire-size bias correction applied to TCR pairs. A later analysis estimated false discovery rates by permuting HLA or CMV assignments 20 times. In a later analysis, co-occurring TCRs were grouped using DBSCAN, and TCRdist sequence similarity was added for clustering within HLA-allele-positive subsets. For co-occurrence clustering, repertoires with fewer than 30,000 or more than 120,000 public chains were excluded, along with five repertoires with anomalous nucleotide sharing. In its TCRdb copy, this immuneACCESS table keeps in-frame sequences only and misses some clones. Where compared with another copy, unresolved V genes explain less than half of these, and the others have no known cause. V, J and clone size are those of that table, while D and trimming were read from the DNA. In all, the sample holds around 220,000 clones, and roughly 75% of those were seen once. 1.8% of the sample belongs to the ten largest clones.

Specimen: PBMCs. The sequence links TRBV6-1 to TRBJ2-1; the D gene lacks a confident call. This TCR was sampled from a woman aged 30 to 39 in good health and CMV-seronegative. The CDR3: CASSDRRLSSYNEQFF. The nucleotide sequence reads TGTGCCAGCAGTGACCGGAGACTGAGCTCCTACAATGAGCAGTTCTTC.